This is a list of T cell receptor beta chains from one sample in a study of shared clonotypes between healthy human individuals. Libraries were prepared by immunoSEQ multiplex PCR; TCRdb keeps only in-frame clonotypes and omits some of them. The sample contains more than 400,000 clones, roughly 80% of which appear only once. Sequenced sample: PBMCs. These receptors were collected from a woman in her forties in good health. Some clones in this sample may be carry-over from other donors' samples. CDR3s include the opening cysteine and the closing phenylalanine or tryptophan. A D gene is named only where the DNA matches it firmly. The size entry is marked missing in some rows and otherwise reads once, few, many or a size class.

size,D,V,J,CDR3,DNA
once,TRBD2,TRBV2,TRBJ2-5,CASSPTGTSGEETQYF,TGTGCCAGCAGCCCGACCGGGACTAGCGGTGAAGAGACCCAGTACTTC
-,-,TRBV5-1,TRBJ2-7,CASSFSRGEQYF,TGCGCCAGCAGCTTCTCGCGGGGCGAGCAGTACTTC
few,-,TRBV20-1,TRBJ2-1,CSAGGAEQFF,TGCAGTGCTGGGGGGGCTGAGCAGTTCTTC
-,-,TRBV30,TRBJ2-7,CAWSGSYEQYF,TGTGCCTGGAGTGGGAGCTACGAGCAGTACTTC
few,-,TRBV2,TRBJ1-2,CASTQRGDYGYTF,TGTGCCAGCACCCAGCGGGGTGACTATGGCTACACCTTC
many,TRBD1,TRBV19,TRBJ2-3,CASRDRERDTQYF,TGTGCCAGTCGGGACAGGGAGCGAGATACGCAGTATTTT
-,-,TRBV27,TRBJ1-1,CASSLLGVNEAFF,TGTGCCAGCAGTTTATTGGGGGTTAATGAAGCTTTCTTT
-,TRBD1,TRBV7-2,TRBJ1-2,CASSSYRGLEDGYTF,TGTGCCAGCAGCAGCTACAGGGGGCTGGAGGATGGCTACACCTTC
-,TRBD2,TRBV5-6,TRBJ2-7,CASSLDRGRRYEQYF,TGTGCCAGCAGCTTGGATCGCGGGAGGAGGTACGAGCAGTACTTC
once,-,TRBV5-1,TRBJ1-6,CASSLAENSPLHF,TGCGCCAGCAGCTTGGCGGAAAATTCACCCCTCCACTTT
-,-,TRBV7-3,TRBJ2-5,CASSGGRGETQYF,TGTGCCAGCAGTGGGGGGAGAGGAGAGACCCAGTACTTC
-,TRBD1,TRBV11-2,TRBJ2-1,CASSLGTGNYNEQFF,TGTGCCAGCAGCTTAGGGACAGGAAACTACAATGAGCAGTTCTTC